This entry lists 20 T cell receptor beta chains sequenced from one sample in a study of cytomegalovirus exposure and HLA in healthy donors. Data came from immunoSEQ multiplex PCR; TCRdb stores just in-frame clones and leaves some out. The table includes tens of thousands of clones, 95% to 97% detected once. Sequencing used PBMCs. These receptors were collected from a man aged 18 to 29 in good health and CMV-seronegative.

This chain connects TRBV19 to TRBJ1-6; 7 nucleotides match TRBD1. The CDR3 is 16 residues long. V gave up 1 base and J gave up 7 bases; unmatched junction bases: 7. Germline assignment: CDR1 LNHDA and CDR2 SQIVND (reference sequence). CDR3 bases: TGTGCCAGTAGTATAGGTGGACAGGTCCGGAATTCACCCCTCCACTTT. Its protein product is CASSIGGQVRNSPLHF.

The chain combines TRBV7-9 with TRBJ2-7; 11 nucleotides align to TRBD2. This CDR3 spans 14 amino acids. The V gene end was trimmed by 5 bases and the J gene end by 4 bases; junction bases not matched to a gene: 4. Germline loops: CDR1 SEHNR, CDR2 FQNEAQ (reference sequence). CDR3 residues: CASSLTSGSYEQYF. The CDR3 coding sequence is TGTGCCAGCAGCCTTACTAGCGGGAGTTACGAGCAGTACTTC.

This rearrangement joins TRBV27 to TRBJ1-2; the match to TRBD1 covers 7 bases. Per germline, CDR1 MNHEY and CDR2 SMNVEV (reference sequence). The CDR3 covers 15 residues. With 2 bases clipped from V and 4 bases from J, the junction kept 7 bases outside the gene matches. CDR3 region: CASSLGFPGGYGYTF. The CDR3 DNA reads TGTGCCAGCAGTTTAGGTTTTCCAGGGGGCTATGGCTACACCTTC.

The chain couples TRBV29-1 to TRBJ2-3; 7 nucleotides match TRBD1. CDR1 SQVTM and CDR2 ANQGSEA come from the germline V gene. The length of the CDR3 is 15 residues. V was clipped by 2 bases and J by 0 bases; unmatched bases: 5. The CDR3 is CSVEFAGGSTDTQYF. The CDR3 DNA follows: TGCAGCGTTGAATTCGCAGGGGGAAGCACAGATACGCAGTATTTT.

The gene calls are TRBV7-9 and TRBJ2-5; D is ambiguous. The CDR3 is 15 amino acids. Germline lookup yields CDR1 SEHNR and CDR2 FQNEAQ (reference sequence). The V end lost 0 bases, the J end lost 1 base, and 9 bases lay between the germline ends. The CDR3 DNA is TGTGCCAGCAGCTTAGCCTTCGCTACCCAAGAGACCCAGTACTTC. Amino acids: CASSLAFATQETQYF.

V usage is TRBV11-3 and J usage is TRBJ2-1; the match to TRBD2 covers 14 bases. This CDR3 has 19 residues. Germline loops: CDR1 SGHNT, CDR2 YENEEA. The trim removed 5 bases at V and 9 bases at J, leaving 18 bases unmatched. In DNA form, the CDR3 reads TGTGCCAGCAGCCCAACTCCCTGGACTAGCGGGAGGTCGTCTGGTGAGCAGTTCTTC. Translation: CASSPTPWTSGRSSGEQFF.

V gene TRBV2 combines with J gene TRBJ2-3; TRBD1 matches at 7 bases. V dropped 6 bases and J dropped 2; count of bases not matched to a gene: 5. CDR3 length: 14 residues. Germline V gene data show CDR1 as SNHLY and CDR2 as FYNNEI. In DNA, the CDR3 is TGTGCCAGCAGGAGGGACAGCCACACAGATACGCAGTATTTT. It encodes CASRRDSHTDTQYF.

The genes are TRBV7-9 and TRBJ2-1; perhaps TRBD2 as D (5 bases). This CDR3 is 14 amino acids long. Between the trimmed V and J ends, which lost 9 bases and 7 bases, there was a span of 19 bases. The V gene's germline CDR1 is SEHNR and CDR2 FQNEAQ (reference sequence). For the CDR3, the DNA is TGTGCCAGTGAGGGAGCATCCTCGGAGAATGAGCAGTTCTTC. Amino acid sequence: CASEGASSENEQFF.

This chain joins TRBV6-1 and TRBJ1-5; 7 positions agree with TRBD1. Germline V gene data show CDR1 as MNHNS and CDR2 as SASEGT. V dropped 2 bases and J dropped 8; count of bases not matched to a gene: 6. The CDR3 length is 14 residues. The CDR3 nucleotides are TGTGCCAGCAGTGAAAAAAGGGGGCGTGAGCCCCAGCATTTT. Translated: CASSEKRGREPQHF.

The chain uses TRBV5-1 and TRBJ2-7, with D perhaps TRBD2 (5 bases). The CDR3 is 15 amino acids. CDR1 is SGHRS and CDR2 is YFSETQ in the germline V gene. V gave up 1 base and J gave up 0 bases, with 11 bases separating them. The CDR3, as DNA: TGCGCCAGCAGCTTGTCGGACTGGGGCTCCTACGAGCAGTACTTC. It yields the protein CASSLSDWGSYEQYF.

The chain carries TRBV7-8 and TRBJ1-1, with D unresolved. Germline V lookup: CDR1 SGHVS, CDR2 FQNEAQ. This CDR3 is 14 amino acids long. Deletions cut 5 bases from V and 1 base from J, with 11 bases between. The CDR3 loop reads CASSLAAGNTEAFF. CDR3 DNA: TGTGCCAGCAGCCTGGCAGCGGGGAACACTGAAGCTTTCTTT.

The CDR3 DNA reads as TGTGCCAGCAGCGTAGAGGGACAGCTAAATTCACCCCTCCACTTT. As protein: CASSVEGQLNSPLHF. The V and J genes are TRBV9 and TRBJ1-6, with TRBD1 identical over 7 bases. Losses at the gene ends were 0 bases for V and 7 bases for J; bases not matched to a gene: 4. Germline lookup yields CDR1 SGDLS and CDR2 YYNGEE. This CDR3 comprises 15 residues.

The chain joins TRBV7-1 to TRBJ2-2; 7 bases are shared with TRBD1. TRBV7-1 is treated as an ORF (open reading frame) with a function not yet certain. V trimming: 5 bases; J trimming: 2 bases; junction bases outside the gene matches: 5. CDR3 size: 15 residues. The CDR3 region has the DNA TGTGCCAGCAGCCTAGACAGGGTAAACACCGGGGAGCTGTTTTTT. This translates into CASSLDRVNTGELFF.

This chain connects TRBV18 to TRBJ1-1; TRBD1 matches at 7 bases. The CDR3 spans 16 residues. Losses at the gene ends were 3 bases for V and 5 bases for J; bases not matched to a gene: 12. From germline, CDR1 is KGHSH and CDR2 LQKENI. CDR3 sequence (DNA): TGTGCCAGCTCACCCGAGGGGACAGCAGGAGGAACTGAAGCTTTCTTT. Translated: CASSPEGTAGGTEAFF.

The chain employs TRBV6-1 and TRBJ1-4; possibly TRBD1 for D (6 bases). V shed 1 base and J shed 4 bases, with 7 bases lying between them. CDR1 is MNHNS and CDR2 is SASEGT in the germline V gene. The CDR3 length is 14 residues. CDR3 residues: CASSEGTVNEKLFF. The CDR3 DNA reads as TGTGCCAGCAGTGAAGGGACAGTTAATGAAAAACTGTTTTTT.

J is TRBJ2-7 and V is TRBV5-6; possible D gene TRBD1, 5 bases. Trimming left V 2 bases short and J 2 bases short, with 8 bases between. CDR1 and CDR2 (germline): SGHDT, YYEEEE. This CDR3 has 13 amino acids. CDR3 sequence: CASSLSRAYEQYF. Here the CDR3 DNA reads TGTGCCAGCAGCTTAAGCAGGGCCTACGAGCAGTACTTC.

The chain links TRBV5-1 to TRBJ2-1; TRBD2 matches at 10 bases. Germline V gene lookup returns CDR1 SGHRS and CDR2 YFSETQ. The CDR3 covers 16 residues. With V trimmed by 4 bases and J by 4 bases, 8 bases remained unmatched. Written as DNA, the CDR3 is TGCGCCAGCAGCCTCGTAGCGGGAGGCATATACAATGAGCAGTTCTTC. This codes for CASSLVAGGIYNEQFF.

This clone was observed a single time. The V call is TRBV9, the J call TRBJ1-6; TRBD1 aligns across 7 bases. Looked up from germline, CDR1 is SGDLS and CDR2 is YYNGEE. This CDR3 spans 15 amino acids. Germline trimming cut 0 bases from V and 9 bases from J; bases unmatched to any gene: 6. CDR3 in amino acids: CASSVGQGVGSPLHF. DNA of the CDR3: TGTGCCAGCAGCGTAGGACAGGGAGTTGGTTCACCCCTCCACTTT.

The V and J genes are TRBV27 and TRBJ2-7; D is ambiguous. CDR3 length: 12 residues. V was clipped by 8 bases and J by 4 bases, with 12 bases between them. CDR1 and CDR2 (germline): MNHEY, SMNVEV (reference sequence). The CDR3 reads CASESTAYEQYF. As DNA, the CDR3 is TGTGCCAGCGAGTCTACCGCTTACGAGCAGTACTTC.

The chain employs TRBV6-6 and TRBJ1-5, with D perhaps matching TRBD1 (5 bases). V was shortened by 8 bases and J by 2 bases, with 16 bases between the two germline ends. Germline V gene lookup returns CDR1 MNHNY and CDR2 SVGAGI (reference sequence). The CDR3 length is 15 residues. The CDR3 DNA reads as TGTGCCAGCGGCCGCGGGGGGGTTGGCAATCAGCCCCAGCATTTT. It translates to CASGRGGVGNQPQHF.